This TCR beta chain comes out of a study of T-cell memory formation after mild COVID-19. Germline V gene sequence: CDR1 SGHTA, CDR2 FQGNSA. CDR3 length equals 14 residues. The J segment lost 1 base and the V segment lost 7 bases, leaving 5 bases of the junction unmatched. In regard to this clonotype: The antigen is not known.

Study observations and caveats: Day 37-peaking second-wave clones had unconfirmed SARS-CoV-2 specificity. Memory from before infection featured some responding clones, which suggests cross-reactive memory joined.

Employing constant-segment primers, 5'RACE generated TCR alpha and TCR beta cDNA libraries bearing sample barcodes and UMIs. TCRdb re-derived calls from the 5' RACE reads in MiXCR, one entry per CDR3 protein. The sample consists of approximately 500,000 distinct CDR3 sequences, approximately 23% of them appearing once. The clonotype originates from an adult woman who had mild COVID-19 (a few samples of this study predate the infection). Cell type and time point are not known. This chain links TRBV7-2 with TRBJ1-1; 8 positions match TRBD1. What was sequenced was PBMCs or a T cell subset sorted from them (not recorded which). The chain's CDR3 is CASKAGTGNTEAFF. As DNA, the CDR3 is TGTGCCAGCAAGGCCGGGACAGGGAACACTGAAGCTTTCTTT. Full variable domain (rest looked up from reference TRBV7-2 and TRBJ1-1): GAGVSQSPSNKVTEKGKDVELRCDPISGHTALYWYRQSLGQGLEFLIYFQGNSAPDKSGLPSDRFSAERTGGSVSTLTIQRTQQEDSAVYLCASKAGTGNTEAFFGQGTRLTVV.